This TCR beta chain was retrieved from a study of blood T cell repertoires in COVID-19. The overall study: There were acute and convalescent COVID-19 samples, and they came from the United States, Italy and Spain. PBMCs, B-cell-depleted T cells, or T cells were the source of the cDNA or gDNA that made up the material.

Germline assignment: CDR1 KGHDR and CDR2 SFDVKD. V lost 3 bases and J lost 1, with 7 bases in between. This CDR3 contains 14 residues. Original methodology: Scientists estimated how many nucleated cells there were by amplifying reference gene primers. Sequencing was performed with immunoSEQ multiplex PCR; in TCRdb, only in-frame clones are kept and a portion is missing. V and J calls and clone size are as listed in that table; D and trimming were resolved from the DNA. Among approximately 280,000 clones listed, 75% to 90% were seen once. Input material: peripheral blood. The chain recombines TRBV24-1 with TRBJ2-3; D is perhaps TRBD2 (6 bases). The TCR originated in a man aged 35 to 55 with acute or convalescent COVID-19. The CDR3 nucleotides are TGTGCCACCAGTGATGCTAGCGGCACAGATACGCAGTATTTT. Protein sequence: CATSDASGTDTQYF.